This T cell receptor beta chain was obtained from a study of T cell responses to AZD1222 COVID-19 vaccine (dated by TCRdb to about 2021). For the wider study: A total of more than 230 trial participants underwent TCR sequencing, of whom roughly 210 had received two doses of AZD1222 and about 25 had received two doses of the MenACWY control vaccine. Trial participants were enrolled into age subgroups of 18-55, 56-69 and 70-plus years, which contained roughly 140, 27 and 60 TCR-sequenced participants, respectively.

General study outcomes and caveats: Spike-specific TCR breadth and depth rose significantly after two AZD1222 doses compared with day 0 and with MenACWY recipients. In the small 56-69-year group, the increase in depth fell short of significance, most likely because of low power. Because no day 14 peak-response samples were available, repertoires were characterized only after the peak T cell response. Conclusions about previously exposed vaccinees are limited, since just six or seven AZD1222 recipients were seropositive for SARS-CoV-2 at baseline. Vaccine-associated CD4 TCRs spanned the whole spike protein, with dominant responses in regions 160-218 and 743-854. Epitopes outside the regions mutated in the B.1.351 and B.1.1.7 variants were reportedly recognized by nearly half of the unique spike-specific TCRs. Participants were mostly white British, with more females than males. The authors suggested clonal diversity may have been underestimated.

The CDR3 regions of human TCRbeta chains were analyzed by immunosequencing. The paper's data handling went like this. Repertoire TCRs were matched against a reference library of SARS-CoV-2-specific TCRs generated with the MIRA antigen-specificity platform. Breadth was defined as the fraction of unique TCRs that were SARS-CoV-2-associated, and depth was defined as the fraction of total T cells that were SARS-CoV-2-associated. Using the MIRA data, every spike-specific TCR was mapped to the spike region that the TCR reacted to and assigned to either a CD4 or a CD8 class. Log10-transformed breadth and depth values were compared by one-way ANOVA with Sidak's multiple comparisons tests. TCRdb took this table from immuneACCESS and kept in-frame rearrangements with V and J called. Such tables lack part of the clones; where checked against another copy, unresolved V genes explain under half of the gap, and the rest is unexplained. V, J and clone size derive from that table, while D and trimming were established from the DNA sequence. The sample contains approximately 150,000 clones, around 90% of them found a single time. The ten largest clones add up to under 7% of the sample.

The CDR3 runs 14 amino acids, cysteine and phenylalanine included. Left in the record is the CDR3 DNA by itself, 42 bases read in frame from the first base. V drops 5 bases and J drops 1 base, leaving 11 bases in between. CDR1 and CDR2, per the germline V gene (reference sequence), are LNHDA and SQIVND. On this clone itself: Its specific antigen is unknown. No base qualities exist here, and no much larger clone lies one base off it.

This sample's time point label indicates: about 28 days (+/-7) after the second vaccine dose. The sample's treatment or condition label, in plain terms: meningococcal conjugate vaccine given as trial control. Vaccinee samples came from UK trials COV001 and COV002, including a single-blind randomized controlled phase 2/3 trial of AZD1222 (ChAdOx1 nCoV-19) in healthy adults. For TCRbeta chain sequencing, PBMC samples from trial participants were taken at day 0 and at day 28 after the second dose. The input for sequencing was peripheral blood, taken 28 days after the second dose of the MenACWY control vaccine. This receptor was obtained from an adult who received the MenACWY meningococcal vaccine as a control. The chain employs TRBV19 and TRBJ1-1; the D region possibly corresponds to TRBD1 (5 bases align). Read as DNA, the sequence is TGTGCCAGTAGTGGGCAGACAGAGAACACTGAAGCTTTCTTT. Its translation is CASSGQTENTEAFF.